The source of this TCR beta chain is a study of identical twins. In every case, the donor was a healthy Caucasian. Findings of the study overall: Low generation probability was overrepresented in out-of-frame alpha sequences shared by twins. Memory repertoires showed no such pattern, whereas abundant cord blood beta clonotypes carried fewer insertions.

V lost 3 bases to trimming and J lost 6 bases, with 9 bases between them. This CDR3 spans 14 amino acids. The germline V gene has CDR1 MNHEY and CDR2 SMNVEV (reference sequence). TCRdb independently ran MiXCR on the 5' RACE reads; one entry per CDR3 protein. Of approximately 1.8 million distinct CDR3 sequences listed, around a third are singletons. Worth noting for this clonotype: Its antigen is not identified.

The sequenced material came from cord blood. The sequence derives from a newborn girl in good health. This chain connects TRBV27 to TRBJ1-6; D is uncertain. CDR3 residues: CASSFNSPNSPLHF. As DNA, the CDR3 is TGTGCCAGCAGTTTTAACAGCCCTAATTCACCCCTCCACTTT.